The clone carrying this T cell receptor beta chain was seen only a few times. Its antigen is as yet unknown. The PBMCs were sourced from fresh peripheral blood (approximately 10 ml). The record originates from a study of T cells in Graves' hyperthyroidism and ophthalmopathy. Trimming removed 8 bases from V and 3 bases from J; junction bases left unmatched: 10. Germline assignment: CDR1 SEHNR and CDR2 FQNEAQ (reference sequence). There are 15 residues in the CDR3. Study results and limitations: Most thyroid clonotypes expanded above 0.001 appeared in blood too. Ophthalmopathy cases were set apart from stable hyperthyroidism by a 13 V-J model.

Regions amplified from RNA transcripts were the TCR beta CDR3 regions. First-round RT-PCR with HTBI primers amplified the TCR CDR3 region. TCRdb re-called the multiplex PCR reads through MiXCR, storing one row per CDR3 protein. The data contain some 350,000 distinct CDR3 sequences, approximately 25% of them singletons. The chain joins TRBV7-9 to TRBJ2-3; TRBD2 agrees at 8 bases. The sequence was obtained from a man aged 45-60 years with Graves' hyperthyroidism. The sequencing sample was made of blood. CDR3 sequence reads: CASEDAGGFTDTQYF. Written as DNA, the CDR3 is TGTGCCAGCGAAGATGCGGGAGGTTTTACAGATACGCAGTATTTT.